This T cell receptor (beta chain) stems from a study of identical twins. TCRdb independently ran MiXCR on the 5' RACE reads; one entry per CDR3 protein. This repertoire shows 500,000 to 650,000 distinct CDR3 sequences, 20% to 25% found once; its top ten account for approximately 0.5%. The CDR3 is 14 residues long. The V end was cut by 5 bases, the J end by 9 bases, with 20 bases between. The sample was also reused in another study, on yellow fever vaccine responses in identical twins.

The J gene is TRBJ2-7, the V gene TRBV12-3 or TRBV12-4, with D possibly matching TRBD2 (6 bases). This clonotype was sampled from a woman younger than 35 in good health. The specimen was CD4+ T cells sorted from blood. DNA for the CDR3: TGTGCCAGCAGTGGGACTGGAGGCTCTTATGGGCAGTACTTC. This gives the protein CASSGTGGSYGQYF.